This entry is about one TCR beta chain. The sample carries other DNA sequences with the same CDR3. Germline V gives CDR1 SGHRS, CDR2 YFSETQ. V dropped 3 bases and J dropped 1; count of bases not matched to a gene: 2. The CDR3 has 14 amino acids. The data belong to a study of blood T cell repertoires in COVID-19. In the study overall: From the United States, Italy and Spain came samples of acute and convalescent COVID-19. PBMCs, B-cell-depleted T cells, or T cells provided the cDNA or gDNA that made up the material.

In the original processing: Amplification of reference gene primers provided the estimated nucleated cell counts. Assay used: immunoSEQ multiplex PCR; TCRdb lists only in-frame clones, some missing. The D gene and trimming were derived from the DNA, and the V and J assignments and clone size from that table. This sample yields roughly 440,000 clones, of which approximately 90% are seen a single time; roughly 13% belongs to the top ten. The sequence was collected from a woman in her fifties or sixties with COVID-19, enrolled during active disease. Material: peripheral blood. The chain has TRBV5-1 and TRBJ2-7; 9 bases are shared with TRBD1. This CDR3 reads CASSSGTGSYEQYF. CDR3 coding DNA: TGCGCCAGCAGCTCCGGGACAGGGTCCTACGAGCAGTACTTC.